This T cell receptor beta chain derives from a study of PD-1 blockade in mismatch repair-deficient tumors. Sequenced by immunoSEQ multiplex PCR; TCRdb stores in-frame clones only, minus some. This sample has about 8,700 clones, with 75% to 90% found just once. As for time point: roughly 11-day in vitro stimulation with candidate neoantigen peptide 7. This CDR3 comprises 13 residues. J was trimmed by 8 bases and V by 3 bases; bases with no gene match: 3. Germline lookup yields CDR1 MNHEY and CDR2 SMNVEV (reference sequence). Notes on this clone: Its antigen is unknown.

The sequence was obtained from an adult with mismatch repair-deficient cancer. This specimen consisted of cells cultured in vitro, obtained from a patient treated with pembrolizumab. The chain is built from TRBV27 and TRBJ2-1; 8 bases align to TRBD2. CDR3 coding DNA: TGTGCCAGCAGTTTGACTAGCGTCGATGAGCAGTTCTTC. It is translated as CASSLTSVDEQFF.